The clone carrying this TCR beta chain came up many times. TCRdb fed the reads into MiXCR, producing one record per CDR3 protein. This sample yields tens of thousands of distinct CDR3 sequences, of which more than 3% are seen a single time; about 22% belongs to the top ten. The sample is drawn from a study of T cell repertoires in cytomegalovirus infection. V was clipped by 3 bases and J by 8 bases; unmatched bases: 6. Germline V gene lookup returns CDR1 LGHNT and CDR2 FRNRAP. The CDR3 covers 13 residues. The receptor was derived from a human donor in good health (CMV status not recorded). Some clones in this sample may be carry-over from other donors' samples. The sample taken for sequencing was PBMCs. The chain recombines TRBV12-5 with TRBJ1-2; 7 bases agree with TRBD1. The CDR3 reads CASGFEGARGYTF. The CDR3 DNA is TGTGCTAGTGGTTTCGAGGGGGCGCGGGGCTACACCTTC. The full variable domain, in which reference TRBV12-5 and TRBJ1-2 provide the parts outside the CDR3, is DARVTQTPRHKVTEMGQEVTMRCQPILGHNTVFWYRQTMMQGLELLAYFRNRAPLDDSGMPKDRFSAEMPDATLATLKIQPSEPRDSAVYFCASGFEGARGYTFGSGTRLTVV.